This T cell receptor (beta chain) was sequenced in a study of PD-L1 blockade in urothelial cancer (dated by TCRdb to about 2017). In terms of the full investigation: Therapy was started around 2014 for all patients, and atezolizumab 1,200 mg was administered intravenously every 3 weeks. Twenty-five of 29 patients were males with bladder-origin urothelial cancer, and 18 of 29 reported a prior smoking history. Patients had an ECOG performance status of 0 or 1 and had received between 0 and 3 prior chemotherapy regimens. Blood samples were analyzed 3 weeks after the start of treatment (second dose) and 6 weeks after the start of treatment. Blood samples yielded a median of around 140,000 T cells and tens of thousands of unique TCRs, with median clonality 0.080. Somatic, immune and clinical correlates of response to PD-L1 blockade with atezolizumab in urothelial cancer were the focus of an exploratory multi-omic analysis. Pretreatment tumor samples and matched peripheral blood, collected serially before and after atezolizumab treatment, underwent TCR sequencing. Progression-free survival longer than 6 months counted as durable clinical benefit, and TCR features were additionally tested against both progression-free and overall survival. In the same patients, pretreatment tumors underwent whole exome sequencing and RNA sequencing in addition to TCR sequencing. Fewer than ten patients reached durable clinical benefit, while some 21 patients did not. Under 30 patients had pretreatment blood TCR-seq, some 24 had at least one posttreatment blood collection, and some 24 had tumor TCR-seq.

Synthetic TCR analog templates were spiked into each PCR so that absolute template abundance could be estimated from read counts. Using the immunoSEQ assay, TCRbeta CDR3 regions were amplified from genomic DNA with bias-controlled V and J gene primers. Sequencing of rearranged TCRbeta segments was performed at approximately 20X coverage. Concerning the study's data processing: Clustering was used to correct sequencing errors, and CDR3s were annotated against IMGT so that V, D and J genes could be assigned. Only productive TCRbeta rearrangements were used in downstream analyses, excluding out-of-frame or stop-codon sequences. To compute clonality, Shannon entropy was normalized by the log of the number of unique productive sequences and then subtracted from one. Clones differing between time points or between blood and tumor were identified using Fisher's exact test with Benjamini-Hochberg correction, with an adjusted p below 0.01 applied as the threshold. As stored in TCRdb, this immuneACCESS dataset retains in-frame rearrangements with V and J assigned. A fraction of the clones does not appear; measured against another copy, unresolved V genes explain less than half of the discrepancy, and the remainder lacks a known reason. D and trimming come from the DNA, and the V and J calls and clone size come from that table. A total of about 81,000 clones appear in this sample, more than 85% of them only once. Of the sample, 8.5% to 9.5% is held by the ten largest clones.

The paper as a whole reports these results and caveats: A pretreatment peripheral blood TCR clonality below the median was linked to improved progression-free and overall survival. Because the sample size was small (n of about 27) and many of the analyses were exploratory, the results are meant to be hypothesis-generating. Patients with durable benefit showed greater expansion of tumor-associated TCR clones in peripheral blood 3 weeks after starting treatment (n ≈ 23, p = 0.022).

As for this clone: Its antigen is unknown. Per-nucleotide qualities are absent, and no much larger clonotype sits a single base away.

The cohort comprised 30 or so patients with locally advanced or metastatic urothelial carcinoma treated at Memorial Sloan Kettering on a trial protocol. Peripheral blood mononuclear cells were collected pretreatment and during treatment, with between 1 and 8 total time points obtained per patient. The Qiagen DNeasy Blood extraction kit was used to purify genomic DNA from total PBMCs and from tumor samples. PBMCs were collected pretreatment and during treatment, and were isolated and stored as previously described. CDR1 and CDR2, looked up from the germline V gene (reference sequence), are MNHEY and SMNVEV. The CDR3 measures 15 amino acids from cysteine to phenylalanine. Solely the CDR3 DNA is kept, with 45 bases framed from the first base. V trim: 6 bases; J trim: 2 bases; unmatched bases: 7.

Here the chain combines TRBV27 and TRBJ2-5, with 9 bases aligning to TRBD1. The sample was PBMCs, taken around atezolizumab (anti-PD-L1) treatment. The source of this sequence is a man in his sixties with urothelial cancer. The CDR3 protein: CASSTTGGGQETQYF. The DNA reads TGTGCCAGCAGCACTACAGGGGGCGGGCAAGAGACCCAGTACTTC.